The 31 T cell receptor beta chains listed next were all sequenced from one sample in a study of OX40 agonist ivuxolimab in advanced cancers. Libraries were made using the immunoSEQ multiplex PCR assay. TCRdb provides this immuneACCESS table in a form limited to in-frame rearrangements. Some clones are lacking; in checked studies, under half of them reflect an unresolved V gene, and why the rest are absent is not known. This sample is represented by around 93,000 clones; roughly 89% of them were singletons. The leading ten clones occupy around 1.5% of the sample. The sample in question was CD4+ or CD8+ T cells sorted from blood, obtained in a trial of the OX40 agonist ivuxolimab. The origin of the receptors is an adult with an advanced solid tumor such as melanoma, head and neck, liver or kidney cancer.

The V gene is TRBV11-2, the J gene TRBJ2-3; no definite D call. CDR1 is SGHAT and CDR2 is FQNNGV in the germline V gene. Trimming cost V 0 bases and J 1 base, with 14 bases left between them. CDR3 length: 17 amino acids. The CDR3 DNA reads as TGTGCCAGCAGCTTAGATCCGGTACCCTTACGCACAGATACGCAGTATTTT. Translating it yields CASSLDPVPLRTDTQYF. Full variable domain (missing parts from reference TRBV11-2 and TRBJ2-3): EAGVAQSPRYKIIEKRQSVAFWCNPISGHATLYWYQQILGQGPKLLIQFQNNGVVDDSQLPKDRFSAERLKGVDSTLKIQPAKLEDSAVYLCASSLDPVPLRTDTQYFGPGTRLTVL.

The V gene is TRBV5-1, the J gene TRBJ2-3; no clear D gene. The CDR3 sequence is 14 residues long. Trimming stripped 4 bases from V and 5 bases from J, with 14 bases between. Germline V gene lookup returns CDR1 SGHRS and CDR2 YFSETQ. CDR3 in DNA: TGCGCCAGCAGCCTAGGAAGGTTCAGAGATACGCAGTATTTT. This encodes CASSLGRFRDTQYF. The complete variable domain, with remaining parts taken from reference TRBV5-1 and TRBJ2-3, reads KAGVTQTPRYLIKTRGQQVTLSCSPISGHRSVSWYQQTPGQGLQFLFEYFSETQRNKGNFPGRFSGRQFSNSRSEMNVSTLELGDSALYLCASSLGRFRDTQYFGPGTRLTVL.

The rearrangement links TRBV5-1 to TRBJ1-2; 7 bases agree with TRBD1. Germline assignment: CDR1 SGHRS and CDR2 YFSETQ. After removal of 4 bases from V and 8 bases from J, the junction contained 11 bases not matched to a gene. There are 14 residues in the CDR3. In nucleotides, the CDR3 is TGCGCCAGCAGCGCCGGACAGGTGATATACGGCTACACCTTC. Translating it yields CASSAGQVIYGYTF. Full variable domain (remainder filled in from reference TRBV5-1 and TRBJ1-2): KAGVTQTPRYLIKTRGQQVTLSCSPISGHRSVSWYQQTPGQGLQFLFEYFSETQRNKGNFPGRFSGRQFSNSRSEMNVSTLELGDSALYLCASSAGQVIYGYTFGSGTRLTVV.

The CDR3 loop reads CASSPRLAGGGDEQFF. CDR3 DNA sequence: TGTGCCAGCAGCCCGCGACTAGCGGGAGGGGGGGATGAGCAGTTCTTC. V is TRBV11-2 and J is TRBJ2-1; TRBD2 agrees at 14 bases. The CDR3 runs 16 residues. V shed 5 bases and J 8 bases; nucleotides not matched to a gene: 8. Germline V gene sequence: CDR1 SGHAT, CDR2 FQNNGV.

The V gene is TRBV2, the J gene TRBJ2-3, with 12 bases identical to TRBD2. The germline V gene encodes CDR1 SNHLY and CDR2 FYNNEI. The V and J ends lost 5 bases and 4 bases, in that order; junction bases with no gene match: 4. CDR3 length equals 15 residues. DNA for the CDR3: TGTGCCAGCAGTCCTAGCGGGGGGGGTGCAGATACGCAGTATTTT. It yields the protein CASSPSGGGADTQYF.

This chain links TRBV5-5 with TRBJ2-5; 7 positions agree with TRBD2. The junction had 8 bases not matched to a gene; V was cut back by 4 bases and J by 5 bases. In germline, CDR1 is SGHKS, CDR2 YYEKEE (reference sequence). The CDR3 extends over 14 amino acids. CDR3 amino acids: CASSGGSGTETQYF. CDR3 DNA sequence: TGTGCCAGCAGCGGTGGAAGCGGGACGGAGACCCAGTACTTC.

CDR3 residues: CASSDRISDTQYF. As DNA, the CDR3 is TGTGCCAGCAGCGACAGAATCTCAGATACGCAGTATTTT. The chain employs TRBV7-2 and TRBJ2-3, with D possibly matching TRBD1 (5 bases). Germline CDR1 and CDR2: SGHTA and FQGNSA. Trimming removed 5 bases from V and 4 bases from J, with 10 bases in between. The CDR3 is made up of 13 amino acids.

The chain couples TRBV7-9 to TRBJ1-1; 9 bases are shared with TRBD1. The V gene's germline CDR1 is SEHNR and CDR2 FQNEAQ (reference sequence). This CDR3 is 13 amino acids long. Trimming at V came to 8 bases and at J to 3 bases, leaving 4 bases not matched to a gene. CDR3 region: CASRQGVDTEAFF. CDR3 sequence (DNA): TGTGCCAGCCGACAGGGGGTCGACACTGAAGCTTTCTTT.

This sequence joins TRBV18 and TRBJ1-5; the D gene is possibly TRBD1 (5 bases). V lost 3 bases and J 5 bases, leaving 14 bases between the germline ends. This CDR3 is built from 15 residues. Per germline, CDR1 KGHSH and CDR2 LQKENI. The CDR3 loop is CASSPAGGSDQPQHF. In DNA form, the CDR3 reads TGTGCCAGCTCACCGGCGGGGGGATCCGATCAGCCCCAGCATTTT.

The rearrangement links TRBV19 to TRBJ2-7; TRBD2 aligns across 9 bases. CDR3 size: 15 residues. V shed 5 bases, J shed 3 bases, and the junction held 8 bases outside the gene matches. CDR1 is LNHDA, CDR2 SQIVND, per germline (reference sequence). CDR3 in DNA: TGTGCCAGTAGTCTGACTAGCGGACCGGACTACGAGCAGTACTTC. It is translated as CASSLTSGPDYEQYF.

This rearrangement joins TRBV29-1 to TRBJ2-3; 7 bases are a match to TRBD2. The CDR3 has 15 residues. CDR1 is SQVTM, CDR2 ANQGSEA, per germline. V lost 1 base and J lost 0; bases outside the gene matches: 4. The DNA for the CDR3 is TGCAGCGTTGAAGCCAGCGGGATTAGCACAGATACGCAGTATTTT. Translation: CSVEASGISTDTQYF.

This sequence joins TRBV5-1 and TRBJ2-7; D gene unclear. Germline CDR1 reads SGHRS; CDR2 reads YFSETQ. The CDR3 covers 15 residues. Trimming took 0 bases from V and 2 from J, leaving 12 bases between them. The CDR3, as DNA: TGCGCCAGCAGCTTGGGTAGGGAAGTTCCCTACGAGCAGTACTTC. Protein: CASSLGREVPYEQYF.

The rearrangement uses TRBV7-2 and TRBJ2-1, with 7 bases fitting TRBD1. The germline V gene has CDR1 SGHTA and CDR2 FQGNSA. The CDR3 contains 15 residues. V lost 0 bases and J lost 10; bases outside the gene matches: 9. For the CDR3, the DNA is TGTGCCAGCAGCTTAGCGAACAGGGGCCGGGCGGAGCAGTTCTTC. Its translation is CASSLANRGRAEQFF.

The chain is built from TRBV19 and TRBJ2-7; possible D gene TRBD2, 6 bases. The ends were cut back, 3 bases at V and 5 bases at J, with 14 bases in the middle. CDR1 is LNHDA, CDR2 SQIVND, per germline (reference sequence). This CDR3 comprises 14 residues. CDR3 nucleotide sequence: TGTGCCAGTAGTATTAAAGCAGGGAGGAACGAGCAGTACTTC. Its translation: CASSIKAGRNEQYF. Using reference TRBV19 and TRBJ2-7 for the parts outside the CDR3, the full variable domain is DGGITQSPKYLFRKEGQNVTLSCEQNLNHDAMYWYRQDPGQGLRLIYYSQIVNDFQKGDIAEGYSVSREKKESFPLTVTSAQKNPTAFYLCASSIKAGRNEQYFGPGTRLTVT.

The CDR3 is CASSRQGVSTDTQYF. CDR3 DNA sequence: TGTGCCAGCAGCAGACAGGGGGTATCCACAGATACGCAGTATTTT. The chain carries TRBV6-5 and TRBJ2-3; 9 bases fit TRBD1. Germline CDR1 and CDR2: MNHEY and SVGAGI. This CDR3 has 15 residues. V shed 6 bases, J shed 2 bases, and the junction held 6 bases outside the gene matches.

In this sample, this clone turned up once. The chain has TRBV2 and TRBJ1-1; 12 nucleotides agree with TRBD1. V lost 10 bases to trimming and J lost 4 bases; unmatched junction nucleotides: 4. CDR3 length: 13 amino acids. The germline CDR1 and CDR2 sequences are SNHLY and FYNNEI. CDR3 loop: CATAGQGATEAFF. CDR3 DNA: TGTGCCACTGCGGGACAGGGGGCCACTGAAGCTTTCTTT.

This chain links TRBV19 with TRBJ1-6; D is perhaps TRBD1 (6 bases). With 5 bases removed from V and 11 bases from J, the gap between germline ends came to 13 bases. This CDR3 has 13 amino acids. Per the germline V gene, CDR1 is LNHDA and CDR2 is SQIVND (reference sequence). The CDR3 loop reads CASSDRMFAPLHF. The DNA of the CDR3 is TGTGCCAGTAGTGACAGGATGTTCGCACCCCTCCACTTT.

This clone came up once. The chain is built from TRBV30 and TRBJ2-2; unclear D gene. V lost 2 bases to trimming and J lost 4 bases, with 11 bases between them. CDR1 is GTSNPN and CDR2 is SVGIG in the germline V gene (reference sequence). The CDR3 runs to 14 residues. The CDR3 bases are TGTGCCTGGAGTCCGTCGCCTACCACCGGGGAGCTGTTTTTT. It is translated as CAWSPSPTTGELFF. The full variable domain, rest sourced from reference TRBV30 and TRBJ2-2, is SQTIHQWPATLVQPVGSPLSLECTVEGTSNPNLYWYRQAAGRGLQLLFYSVGIGQISSEVPQNLSASRPQDRQFILSSKKLLLSDSGFYLCAWSPSPTTGELFFGEGSRLTVL.

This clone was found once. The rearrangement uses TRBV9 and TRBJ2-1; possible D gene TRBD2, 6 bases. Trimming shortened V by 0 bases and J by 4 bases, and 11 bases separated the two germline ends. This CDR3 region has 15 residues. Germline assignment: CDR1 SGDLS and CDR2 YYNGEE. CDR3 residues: CASSVDGAGYNEQFF. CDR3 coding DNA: TGTGCCAGCAGCGTAGACGGGGCGGGGTACAATGAGCAGTTCTTC.

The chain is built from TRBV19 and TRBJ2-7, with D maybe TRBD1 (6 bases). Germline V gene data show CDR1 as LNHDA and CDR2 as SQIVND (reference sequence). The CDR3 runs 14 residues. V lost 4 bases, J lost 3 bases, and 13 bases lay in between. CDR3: CASSKQGESYEQYF. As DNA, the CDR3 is TGTGCCAGTAGTAAACAGGGAGAAAGCTACGAGCAGTACTTC.

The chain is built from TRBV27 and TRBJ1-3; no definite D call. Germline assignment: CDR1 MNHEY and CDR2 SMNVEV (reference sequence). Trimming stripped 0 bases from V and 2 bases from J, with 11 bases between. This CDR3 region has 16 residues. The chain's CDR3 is CASSLSAKRPGNTIYF. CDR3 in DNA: TGTGCCAGCAGTTTATCTGCGAAACGGCCTGGAAACACCATATATTTT.

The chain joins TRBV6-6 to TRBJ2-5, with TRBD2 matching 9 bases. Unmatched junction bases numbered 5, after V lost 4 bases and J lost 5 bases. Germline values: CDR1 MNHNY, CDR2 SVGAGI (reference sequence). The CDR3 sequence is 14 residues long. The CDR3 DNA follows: TGTGCCAGCAGTTGGTTGAGCGGGAGGGAGACCCAGTACTTC. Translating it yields CASSWLSGRETQYF.

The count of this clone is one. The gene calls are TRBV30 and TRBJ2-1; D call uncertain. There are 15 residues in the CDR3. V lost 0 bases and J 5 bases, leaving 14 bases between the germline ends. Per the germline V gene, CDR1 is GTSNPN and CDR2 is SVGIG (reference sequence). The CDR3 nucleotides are TGTGCCTGGAGTGTACTGGAACCTTCCCACAATGAGCAGTTCTTC. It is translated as CAWSVLEPSHNEQFF.

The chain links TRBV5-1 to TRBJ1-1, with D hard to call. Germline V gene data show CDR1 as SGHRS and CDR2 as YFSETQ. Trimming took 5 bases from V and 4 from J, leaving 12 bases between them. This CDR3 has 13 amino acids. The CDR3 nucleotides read TGCGCCAGCAGGTCTGGGGTGGCCACTGAAGCTTTCTTT. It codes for CASRSGVATEAFF.

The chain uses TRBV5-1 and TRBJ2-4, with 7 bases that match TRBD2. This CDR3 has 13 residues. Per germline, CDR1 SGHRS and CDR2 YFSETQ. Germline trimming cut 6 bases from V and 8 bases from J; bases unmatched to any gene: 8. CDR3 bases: TGCGCCAGCACCCGGACACGGGGGGACATTCAGTACTTC. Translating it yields CASTRTRGDIQYF.

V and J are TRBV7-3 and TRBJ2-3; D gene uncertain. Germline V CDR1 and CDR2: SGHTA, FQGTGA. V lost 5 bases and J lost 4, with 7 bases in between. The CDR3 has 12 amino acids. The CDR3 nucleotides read TGTGCCAGCAGCATGAATTCAGATACGCAGTATTTT. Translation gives CASSMNSDTQYF. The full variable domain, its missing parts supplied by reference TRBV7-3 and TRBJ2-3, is GAGVSQTPSNKVTEKGKYVELRCDPISGHTALYWYRQSLGQGPEFLIYFQGTGAADDSGLPNDRFFAVRPEGSVSTLKIQRTERGDSAVYLCASSMNSDTQYFGPGTRLTVL.

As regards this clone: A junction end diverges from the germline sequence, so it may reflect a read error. DNA for the CDR3: TGTGCCATCAGTGCCTCTCTTCTAGCTAAGGAAAAACTGTTTTTT. It specifies CAISASLLAKEKLFF. This chain links TRBV10-3 with TRBJ1-4; the D is unclear. In germline, CDR1 is ENHRY, CDR2 SYGVKD. This CDR3 has 15 amino acids.

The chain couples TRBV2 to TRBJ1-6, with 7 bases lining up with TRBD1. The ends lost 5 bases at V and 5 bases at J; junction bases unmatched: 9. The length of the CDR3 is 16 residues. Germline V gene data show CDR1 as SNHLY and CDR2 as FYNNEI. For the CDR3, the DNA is TGTGCCAGCAGTTACCGGGACAGCCAAAATAATTCACCCCTCCACTTT. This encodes CASSYRDSQNNSPLHF.

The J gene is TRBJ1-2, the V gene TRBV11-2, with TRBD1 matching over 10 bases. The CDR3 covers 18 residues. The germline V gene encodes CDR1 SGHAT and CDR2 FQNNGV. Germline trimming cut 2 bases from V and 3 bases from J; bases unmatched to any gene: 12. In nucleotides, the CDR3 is TGTGCCAGCAGCTTACCTGGTGGAGGGACAGGGGAGTACTATGGCTACACCTTC. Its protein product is CASSLPGGGTGEYYGYTF.

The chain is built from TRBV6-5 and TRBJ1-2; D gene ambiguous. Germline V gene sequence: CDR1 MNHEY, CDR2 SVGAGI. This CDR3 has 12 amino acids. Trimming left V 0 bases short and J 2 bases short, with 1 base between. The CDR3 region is CASSYSNYGYTF. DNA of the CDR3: TGTGCCAGCAGTTACTCCAACTATGGCTACACCTTC.

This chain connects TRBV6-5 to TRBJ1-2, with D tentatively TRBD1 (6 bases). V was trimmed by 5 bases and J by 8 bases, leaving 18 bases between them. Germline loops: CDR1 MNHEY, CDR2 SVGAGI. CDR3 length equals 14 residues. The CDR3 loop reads CASSTPTGRAGYTF. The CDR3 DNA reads TGTGCCAGCAGTACCCCAACAGGGAGGGCCGGCTACACCTTC.